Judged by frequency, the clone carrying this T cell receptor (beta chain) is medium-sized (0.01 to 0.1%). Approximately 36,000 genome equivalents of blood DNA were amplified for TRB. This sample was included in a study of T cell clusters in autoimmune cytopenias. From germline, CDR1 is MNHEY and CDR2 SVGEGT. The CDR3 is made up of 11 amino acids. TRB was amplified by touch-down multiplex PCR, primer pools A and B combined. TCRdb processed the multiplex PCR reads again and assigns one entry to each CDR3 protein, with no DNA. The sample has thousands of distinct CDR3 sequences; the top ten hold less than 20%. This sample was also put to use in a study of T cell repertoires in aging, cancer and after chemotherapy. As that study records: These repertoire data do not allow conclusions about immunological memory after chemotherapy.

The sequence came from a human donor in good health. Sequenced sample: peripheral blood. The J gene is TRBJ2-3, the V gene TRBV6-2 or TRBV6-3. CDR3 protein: CASSLTHTQYF.